This TCR beta chain stems from a study of tumor and adjacent non-tumor tissue in lung cancer. General study results and limits: Compared with tumor, normal lung showed significantly lower TCR diversity.

This CDR3 is 11 amino acids long. V lost 7 bases to trimming and J lost 14 bases, with 12 bases between them. Germline CDR1 and CDR2: MNHEY and SVGEGT. Three rounds of nested PCR, following a modified ARM-PCR protocol, produced the TCRbeta library. TCRdb re-derived calls from the multiplex PCR reads in MiXCR, one entry per CDR3 protein. This table has some 99,000 distinct CDR3 sequences, 75% appearing once. No cell sorting was done before RNA was extracted from the tissue. Chemotherapy-naive patients with new lung cancer underwent thoracic surgery in China, August–late 2014. This clonotype occurred a few times. What it binds is not known.

The TCR comes from a woman aged 55 to 70 with non-small cell lung cancer. This chain links TRBV6-2 or TRBV6-3 with TRBJ1-6, with D tentatively TRBD1 (5 bases). The sample taken for sequencing was lung tumor tissue. CDR3 region: CASKGFEALHF. DNA for the CDR3: TGTGCCAGCAAGGGGTTCGAGGCCCTCCACTTT.